This T cell receptor beta chain emerged from a study of technical replicates of blood from several donors. The CDR3 loop spans 14 amino acids. V gave up 3 bases and J gave up 6 bases, with 15 bases separating them. CDR1 is SQVTM and CDR2 is ANQGSEA in the germline V gene. Only in-frame clones appear in the TCRdb table, and some are missing; sequencing was by immunoSEQ multiplex PCR. The table has approximately 95,000 clones, about 95% seen once. This sequence was found in a human donor in good health. The V call is TRBV29-1, the J call TRBJ2-1, with D perhaps TRBD2 (5 bases). Sequencing used T cells isolated from PBMCs. For the CDR3, the DNA is TGCAGCGTTGAGGTGGGAGTTGGGCTCAATGAGCAGTTCTTC. This codes for CSVEVGVGLNEQFF.